These 23 T cell receptor beta chains originate from one sample sequenced in a study of cytomegalovirus exposure and HLA in healthy donors (TCRdb year 2017). To prepare the library, the immunoSEQ multiplex PCR assay was applied. For the multiplex PCR, a mixture combining 60 forward primers for TCR Vbeta segments and 13 reverse primers for TCR Jbeta segments was used. TCRdb took over this immuneACCESS table, retaining in-frame rearrangements with V and J assigned. Such tables are incomplete; in checked studies, under half of the missing clones stem from an unresolved V gene, and the remainder is unexplained. The sample table contains 200,000 or so clones; only one count was recorded for roughly 88% of them. The ten largest make up roughly 0.7% of the sample. Sequencing was performed on PBMCs. All receptors come from a boy between 2 and 10 years old in good health and CMV-seronegative.

This chain joins TRBV7-2 and TRBJ1-2; perhaps TRBD1 as D (5 bases). This CDR3 is 13 amino acids long. Germline lookup yields CDR1 SGHTA and CDR2 FQGNSA. The germline V and J ends were trimmed by 5 bases and 8 bases, with 15 bases remaining between them. This chain's CDR3 is CASSNGGVGGYTF. The DNA of the CDR3 is TGTGCCAGCAGCAACGGGGGGGTTGGGGGCTACACCTTC.

This chain connects TRBV30 to TRBJ2-1, with 13 nucleotides matching TRBD2. The V gene's germline CDR1 is GTSNPN and CDR2 SVGIG (reference sequence). This CDR3 region has 16 residues. The trim removed 2 bases at V and 2 bases at J, leaving 3 bases unmatched. The CDR3 region has the DNA TGTGCCTGGAGTCGGACTAGCGGGGGACCCTACAATGAGCAGTTCTTC. This sequence encodes CAWSRTSGGPYNEQFF.

This chain connects TRBV6-5 to TRBJ2-1; 7 bases fit TRBD1. J was trimmed by 5 bases and V by 6 bases; bases with no gene match: 4. Germline V gives CDR1 MNHEY, CDR2 SVGAGI. The CDR3 totals 13 residues. The CDR3 DNA reads TGTGCCAGCAGCCCGACAGGGAACAATGAGCAGTTCTTC. Residues: CASSPTGNNEQFF.

The rearrangement links TRBV6-5 to TRBJ2-3; 7 bases align to TRBD2. Germline V gives CDR1 MNHEY, CDR2 SVGAGI. V shed 2 bases and J 2 bases; nucleotides not matched to a gene: 7. The CDR3 has 16 residues. The DNA of the CDR3 is TGTGCCAGCAGTTACGGGTCTAGCGGTTACACAGATACGCAGTATTTT. Protein: CASSYGSSGYTDTQYF.

This chain connects TRBV6-4 to TRBJ2-1, with 12 positions matching TRBD2. V lost 6 bases and J lost 8; bases outside the gene matches: 8. The CDR3 is made up of 15 amino acids. From germline, CDR1 is MRHNA and CDR2 SNTAGT. The CDR3: CASSQLAGGTYEQFF. The CDR3 DNA follows: TGTGCCAGCAGCCAACTAGCGGGAGGCACCTATGAGCAGTTCTTC.

The chain is built from TRBV2 and TRBJ2-1; TRBD2 matches at 11 bases. The CDR3 loop spans 16 amino acids. Germline CDR1 reads SNHLY; CDR2 reads FYNNEI. V shed 6 bases, J shed 1 base, and the junction held 5 bases outside the gene matches. DNA of the CDR3: TGTGCCAGCAGAGCGGGACTAGCGGATTCCTACAATGAGCAGTTCTTC. Translating gives CASRAGLADSYNEQFF.

This clone was counted a few times. V usage is TRBV30 and J usage is TRBJ1-1; maybe TRBD1 (6 bases). Germline V CDR1 and CDR2: GTSNPN, SVGIG (reference sequence). CDR3 length equals 16 residues. V lost 4 bases, J lost 1 base, and 19 bases lay in between. The CDR3 sequence: CAWTPRGGGSNTEAFF. The CDR3, as DNA: TGTGCCTGGACCCCCCGGGGAGGGGGATCGAACACTGAAGCTTTCTTT.

J is TRBJ2-7 and V is TRBV6-5, with no clear D. V lost 0 bases to trimming and J lost 7 bases, with 16 bases between them. The CDR3 extends over 15 amino acids. Germline CDR1 is MNHEY and CDR2 is SVGAGI. The CDR3 DNA follows: TGTGCCAGCAGTTACTCGAATACCCCTCCTAAAGAGCAGTACTTC. It specifies CASSYSNTPPKEQYF.

V and J are TRBV28 and TRBJ2-3; 7 bases line up with TRBD1. There are 15 residues in the CDR3. CDR1 is MDHEN and CDR2 is SYDVKM in the germline V gene. Trimming took 5 bases from V and 3 from J; bases not matched to a gene: 8. The CDR3 DNA is TGTGCCAGCAGTCCATGGACAGGTGGGACAGATACGCAGTATTTT. Its protein product is CASSPWTGGTDTQYF.

The genes are TRBV7-8 and TRBJ2-7, with 9 bases matching TRBD1. Germline values: CDR1 SGHVS, CDR2 FQNEAQ. CDR3 length: 15 amino acids. The V segment lost 4 bases and the J segment 2 bases; nucleotides outside the gene matches: 6. CDR3 protein: CASSSPGTGPYEQYF. CDR3 nucleotides: TGTGCCAGCAGCTCCCCCGGGACAGGGCCCTACGAGCAGTACTTC.

The chain has TRBV9 and TRBJ2-7; a weak D match, TRBD2 (5 bases). Germline values: CDR1 SGDLS, CDR2 YYNGEE. V lost 4 bases to trimming and J lost 3 bases, with 14 bases between them. The CDR3 loop spans 14 amino acids. CDR3 DNA: TGTGCCAGCAGCCCCAGGACTCACGGCTACGAGCAGTACTTC. It yields the protein CASSPRTHGYEQYF.

The chain couples TRBV7-3 to TRBJ2-1, with 9 nucleotides matching TRBD1. Trimming took 5 bases from V and 4 from J; bases not matched to a gene: 6. CDR3 size: 15 residues. CDR1 SGHTA and CDR2 FQGTGA come from the germline V gene. The CDR3 nucleotides are TGTGCCAGCAGCCCACACAGGGGGCCTTACAATGAGCAGTTCTTC. Encoded protein: CASSPHRGPYNEQFF.

The chain links TRBV4-1 to TRBJ2-7; TRBD2 aligns across 13 bases. Germline loops: CDR1 MGHRA, CDR2 YSYEKL. CDR3 length: 16 residues. The J segment lost 3 bases and the V segment lost 3 bases, leaving 5 bases of the junction unmatched. CDR3 amino acids: CASSQPTSGRSYEQYF. CDR3 in DNA: TGCGCCAGCAGCCAGCCGACTAGCGGGAGGAGCTACGAGCAGTACTTC.

This sequence joins TRBV5-4 and TRBJ2-3, with 9 bases lining up with TRBD2. This CDR3 contains 15 residues. V was pared by 1 base and J by 5 bases, with 5 bases of the junction left unmatched. Germline-derived CDR1 and CDR2 are SGHNT and YYREEE (reference sequence). In DNA form, the CDR3 reads TGTGCCAGCAGCTTGCTTCCAGCGGGAGGAGATACGCAGTATTTT. It encodes CASSLLPAGGDTQYF.

The chain uses TRBV9 and TRBJ1-5, with 11 bases aligning to TRBD1. The CDR3 is made up of 14 amino acids. Germline loops: CDR1 SGDLS, CDR2 YYNGEE. Trimming took 3 bases from V and 6 from J; bases not matched to a gene: 2. The CDR3 is CASSGDRGGQPQHF. DNA for the CDR3: TGTGCCAGCAGCGGGGACAGGGGGGGTCAGCCCCAGCATTTT.

The chain joins TRBV14 to TRBJ1-3, with D unclear. Trimming pared 4 bases from V and 0 bases from J, leaving 7 bases between. Germline V lookup: CDR1 SGHDN, CDR2 FVKESK. The CDR3 loop spans 14 amino acids. The CDR3 nucleotides read TGTGCCAGCAGCCCCCGCAGCTCTGGAAACACCATATATTTT. This gives the protein CASSPRSSGNTIYF. Full variable domain (missing parts from reference TRBV14 and TRBJ1-3): EAGVTQFPSHSVIEKGQTVTLRCDPISGHDNLYWYRRVMGKEIKFLLHFVKESKQDESGMPNNRFLAERTGGTYSTLKVQPAELEDSGVYFCASSPRSSGNTIYFGEGSWLTVV.

The V gene is TRBV15, the J gene TRBJ2-7, with D maybe TRBD1 (5 bases). Germline loops: CDR1 LNHNV, CDR2 YYDKDF (reference sequence). V gave up 6 bases and J gave up 3 bases, with 12 bases separating them. There are 13 residues in the CDR3. CDR3 residues: CATRQGTGYEQYF. The CDR3 DNA reads TGTGCCACCAGGCAGGGAACGGGCTACGAGCAGTACTTC. Full variable domain (rest looked up from reference TRBV15 and TRBJ2-7): DAMVIQNPRYQVTQFGKPVTLSCSQTLNHNVMYWYQQKSSQAPKLLFHYYDKDFNNEADTPDNFQSRRPNTSFCFLDIRSPGLGDTAMYLCATRQGTGYEQYFGPGTRLTVT.

Comments on this clone: Germline and junction disagree at one end, which may indicate a read error. V and J are TRBV2 and TRBJ2-7, with D hard to call. CDR3 length: 12 residues. Germline V gene lookup returns CDR1 SNHLY and CDR2 FYNNEI. The CDR3 coding sequence is TGTGCCAGCCGTGACGGGTCCTACGAGCAGTACTTC. This encodes CASRDGSYEQYF. Full variable domain (remainder filled in from reference TRBV2 and TRBJ2-7): EPEVTQTPSHQVTQMGQEVILRCVPISNHLYFYWYRQILGQKVEFLVSFYNNEISEKSEIFDDQFSVERPDGSNFTLKIRSTKLEDSAMYFCASRDGSYEQYFGPGTRLTVT.

The chain employs TRBV5-1 and TRBJ2-1; TRBD1 matches 10 bases. The germline V gene encodes CDR1 SGHRS and CDR2 YFSETQ. CDR3 length: 15 amino acids. J gave up 5 bases and V 3 bases, and 5 bases lay outside the gene matches. The CDR3 DNA reads TGCGCCAGCAGCTCCGGACAGGGGGTAAACAATGAGCAGTTCTTC. Translated: CASSSGQGVNNEQFF.

This chain connects TRBV9 to TRBJ1-3; D is perhaps TRBD1 (6 bases). The CDR3 is made up of 18 amino acids. Germline V gene sequence: CDR1 SGDLS, CDR2 YYNGEE. V was cut by 4 bases and J by 0 bases, with 20 bases left in between. The CDR3 spells CASSSPEGDYGSGNTIYF. The CDR3 region has the DNA TGTGCCAGCAGCTCGCCAGAGGGGGACTACGGCTCTGGAAACACCATATATTTT.

V is TRBV27 and J is TRBJ2-7, with D perhaps matching TRBD1 (6 bases). V shed 5 bases and J shed 7 bases, with 21 bases lying between them. This CDR3 has 15 residues. In germline, CDR1 is MNHEY, CDR2 SMNVEV (reference sequence). DNA for the CDR3: TGTGCCAGCAGTCCCCAGCGACAGGATTGGGGGGAGCAGTACTTC. Translation gives CASSPQRQDWGEQYF.

The chain employs TRBV27 and TRBJ2-1; 14 bases align to TRBD2. J was trimmed by 5 bases and V by 8 bases; bases with no gene match: 8. Germline CDR1 MNHEY, CDR2 SMNVEV (reference sequence). The CDR3 covers 16 residues. The CDR3, as DNA: TGTGCCAGCGCACCGAGGGGACTAGCGGGAGACAATGAGCAGTTCTTC. The encoded protein is CASAPRGLAGDNEQFF.

The V gene is TRBV9, the J gene TRBJ1-3; 7 bases are shared with TRBD1. Germline V gives CDR1 SGDLS, CDR2 YYNGEE. This CDR3 is built from 14 residues. The J segment lost 3 bases and the V segment lost 4 bases, leaving 4 bases of the junction unmatched. CDR3 nucleotide sequence: TGTGCCAGCAGCCCAGGGGGGATTGGAAACACCATATATTTT. Translation gives CASSPGGIGNTIYF.